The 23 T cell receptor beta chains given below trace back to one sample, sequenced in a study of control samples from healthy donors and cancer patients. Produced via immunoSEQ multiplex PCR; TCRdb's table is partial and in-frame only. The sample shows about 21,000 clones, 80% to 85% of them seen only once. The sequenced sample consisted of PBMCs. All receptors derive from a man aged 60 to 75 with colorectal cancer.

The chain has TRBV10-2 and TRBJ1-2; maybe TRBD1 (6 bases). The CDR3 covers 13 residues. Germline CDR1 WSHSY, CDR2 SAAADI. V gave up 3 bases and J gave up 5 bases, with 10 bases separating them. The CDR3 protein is CASSDGTKYGYTF. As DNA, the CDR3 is TGCGCCAGCAGTGATGGGACAAAGTATGGCTACACCTTC.

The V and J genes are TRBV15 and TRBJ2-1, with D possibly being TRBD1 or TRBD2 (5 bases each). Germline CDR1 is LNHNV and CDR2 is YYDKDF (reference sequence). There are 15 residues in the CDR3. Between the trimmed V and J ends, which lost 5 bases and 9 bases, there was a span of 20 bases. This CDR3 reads CATSGRGRDVGEQFF. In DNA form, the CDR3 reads TGTGCCACCAGCGGCCGGGGCAGGGACGTGGGTGAGCAGTTCTTC.

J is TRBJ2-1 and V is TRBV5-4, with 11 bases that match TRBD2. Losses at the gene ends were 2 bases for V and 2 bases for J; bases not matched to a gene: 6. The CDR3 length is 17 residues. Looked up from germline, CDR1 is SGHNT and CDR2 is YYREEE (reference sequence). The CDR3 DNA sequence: TGTGCCAGCAGCTTACCTAGCGGGGGGCGACCCTACAATGAGCAGTTCTTC. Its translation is CASSLPSGGRPYNEQFF.

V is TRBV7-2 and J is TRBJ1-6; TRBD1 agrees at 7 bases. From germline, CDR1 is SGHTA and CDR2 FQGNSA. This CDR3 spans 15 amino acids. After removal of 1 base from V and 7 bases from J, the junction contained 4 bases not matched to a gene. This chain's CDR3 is CASSLEDRENSPLHF. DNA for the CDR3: TGTGCCAGCAGCTTAGAAGACAGGGAGAATTCACCCCTCCACTTT.

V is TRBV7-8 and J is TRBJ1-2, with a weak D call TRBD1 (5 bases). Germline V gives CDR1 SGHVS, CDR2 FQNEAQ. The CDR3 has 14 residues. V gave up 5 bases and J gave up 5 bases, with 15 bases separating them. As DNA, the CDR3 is TGTGCCAGCAGCATGGGACCCTCTCGATATGGCTACACCTTC. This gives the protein CASSMGPSRYGYTF.

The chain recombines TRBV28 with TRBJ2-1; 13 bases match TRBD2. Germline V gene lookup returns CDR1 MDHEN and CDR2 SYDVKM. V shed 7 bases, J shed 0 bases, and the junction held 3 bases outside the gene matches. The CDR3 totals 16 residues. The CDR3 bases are TGTGCCAGCACCGGGACTAGCGGGGACTCCTACAATGAGCAGTTCTTC. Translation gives CASTGTSGDSYNEQFF.

The CDR3 bases are TGTGCCAGCAGTTCCCAAGGTCAGCGCAATCAGCCCCAGCATTTT. This encodes CASSSQGQRNQPQHF. The rearrangement joins TRBV6-5 to TRBJ1-5, with unresolved D. Germline CDR1 is MNHEY and CDR2 is SVGAGI. V was pared by 4 bases and J by 2 bases, with 12 bases between. CDR3 length equals 15 residues.

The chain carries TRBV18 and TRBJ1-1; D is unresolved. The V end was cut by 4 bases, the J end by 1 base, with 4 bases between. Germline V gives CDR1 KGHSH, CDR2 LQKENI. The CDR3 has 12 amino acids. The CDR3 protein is CASSQGNTEAFF. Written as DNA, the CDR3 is TGTGCCAGCTCACAGGGGAACACTGAAGCTTTCTTT.

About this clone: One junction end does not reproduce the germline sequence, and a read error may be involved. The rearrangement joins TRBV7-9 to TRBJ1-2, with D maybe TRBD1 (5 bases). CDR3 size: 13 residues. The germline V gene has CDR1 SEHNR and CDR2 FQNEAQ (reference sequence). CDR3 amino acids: CAGSPRGREGYTF. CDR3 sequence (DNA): TGTGCCGGCAGCCCCCGGGGCAGGGAGGGCTACACCTTC.

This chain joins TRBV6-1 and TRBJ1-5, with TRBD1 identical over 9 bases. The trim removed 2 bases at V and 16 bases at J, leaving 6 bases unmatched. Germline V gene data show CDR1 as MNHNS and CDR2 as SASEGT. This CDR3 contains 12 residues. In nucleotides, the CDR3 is TGTGCCAGCAGTGAAACACAGGGGGCCCTCCATTTT. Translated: CASSETQGALHF.

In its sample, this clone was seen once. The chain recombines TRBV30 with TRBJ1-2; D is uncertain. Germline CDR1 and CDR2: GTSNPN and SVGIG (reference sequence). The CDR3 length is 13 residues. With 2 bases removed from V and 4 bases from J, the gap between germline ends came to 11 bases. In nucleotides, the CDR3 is TGTGCCTGGAGTTTGGACGGCAGCTATGGCTACACCTTC. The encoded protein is CAWSLDGSYGYTF.

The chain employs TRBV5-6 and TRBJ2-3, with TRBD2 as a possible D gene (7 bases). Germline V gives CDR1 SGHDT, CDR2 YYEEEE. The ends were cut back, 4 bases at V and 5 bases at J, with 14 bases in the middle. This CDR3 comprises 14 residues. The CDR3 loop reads CASSAGGPIDTQYF. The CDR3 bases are TGTGCCAGCAGCGCCGGGGGGCCAATAGATACGCAGTATTTT.

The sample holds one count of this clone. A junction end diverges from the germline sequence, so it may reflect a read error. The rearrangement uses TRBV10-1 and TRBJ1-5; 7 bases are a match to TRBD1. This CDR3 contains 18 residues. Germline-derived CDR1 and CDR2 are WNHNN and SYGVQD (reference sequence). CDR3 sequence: CASSKSRNRGTSDQPQHF. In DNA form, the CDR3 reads TGCGCCAGCAGTAAGTCGAGGAACAGGGGAACGTCGGATCAGCCCCAGCATTTT.

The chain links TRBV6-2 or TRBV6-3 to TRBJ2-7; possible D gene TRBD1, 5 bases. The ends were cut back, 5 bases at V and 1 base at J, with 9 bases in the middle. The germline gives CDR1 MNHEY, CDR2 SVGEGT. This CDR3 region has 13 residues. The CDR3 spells CASSKAGSYEQYV. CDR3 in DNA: TGTGCCAGCAGTAAGGCAGGGTCCTACGAGCAGTACGTC.

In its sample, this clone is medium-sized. The CDR3 nucleotides are TGTGCCAGCAGCTACAGGGACCTTGGCTACACCTTC. Encoded protein: CASSYRDLGYTF. The V and J genes are TRBV7-9 and TRBJ1-2; tentative D call: TRBD1 (6 bases). Between the trimmed V and J ends, which lost 4 bases and 7 bases, there was a span of 10 bases. The CDR3 sequence is 12 residues long. CDR1 and CDR2 (germline): SEHNR, FQNEAQ (reference sequence).

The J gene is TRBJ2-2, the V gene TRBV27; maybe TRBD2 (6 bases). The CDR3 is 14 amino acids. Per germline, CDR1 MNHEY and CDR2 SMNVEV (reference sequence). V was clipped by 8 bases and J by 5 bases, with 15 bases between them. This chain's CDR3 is CASSPGLQTGELFF. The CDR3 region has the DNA TGTGCCAGCTCCCCGGGACTCCAGACCGGGGAGCTGTTTTTT.

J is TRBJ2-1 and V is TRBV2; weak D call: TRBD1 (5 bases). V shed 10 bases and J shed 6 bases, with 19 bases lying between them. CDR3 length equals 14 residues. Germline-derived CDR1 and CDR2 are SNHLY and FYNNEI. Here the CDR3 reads CANSQPGLGNEQFF. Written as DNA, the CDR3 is TGTGCCAACAGCCAACCAGGGCTGGGCAATGAGCAGTTCTTC. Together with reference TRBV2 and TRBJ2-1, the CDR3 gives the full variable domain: EPEVTQTPSHQVTQMGQEVILRCVPISNHLYFYWYRQILGQKVEFLVSFYNNEISEKSEIFDDQFSVERPDGSNFTLKIRSTKLEDSAMYFCANSQPGLGNEQFFGPGTRLTVL.

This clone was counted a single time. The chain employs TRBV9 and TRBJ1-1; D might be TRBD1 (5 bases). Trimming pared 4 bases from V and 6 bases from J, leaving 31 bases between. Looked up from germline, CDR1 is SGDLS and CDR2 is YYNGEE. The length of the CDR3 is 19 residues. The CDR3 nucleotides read TGTGCCAGCAGCTCCGGTAGCGTGTCAGGGTTACCCCCTTTCCCTGAAGCTTTCTTT. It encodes CASSSGSVSGLPPFPEAFF.

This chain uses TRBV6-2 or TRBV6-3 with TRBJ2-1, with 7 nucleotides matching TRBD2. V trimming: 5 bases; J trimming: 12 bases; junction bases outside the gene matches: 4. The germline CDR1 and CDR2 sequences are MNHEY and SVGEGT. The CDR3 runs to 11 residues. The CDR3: CASSREGWQFF. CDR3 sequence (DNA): TGTGCCAGCAGTAGGGAGGGTTGGCAGTTCTTC.

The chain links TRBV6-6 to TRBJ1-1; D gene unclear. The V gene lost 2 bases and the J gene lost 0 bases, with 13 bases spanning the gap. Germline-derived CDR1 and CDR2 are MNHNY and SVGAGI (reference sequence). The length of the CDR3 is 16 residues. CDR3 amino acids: CASSYPSLTVNTEAFF. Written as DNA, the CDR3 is TGTGCCAGCAGTTACCCGAGCCTTACGGTGAACACTGAAGCTTTCTTT.

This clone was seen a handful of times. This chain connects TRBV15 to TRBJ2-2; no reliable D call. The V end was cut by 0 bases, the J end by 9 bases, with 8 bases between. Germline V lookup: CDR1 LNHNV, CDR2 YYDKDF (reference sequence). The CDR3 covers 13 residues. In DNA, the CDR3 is TGTGCCACCAGCAGAGATCGCACGAGGGAGCTGTTTTTT. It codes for CATSRDRTRELFF.

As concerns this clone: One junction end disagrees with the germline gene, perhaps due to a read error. The CDR3 sequence: CASTFGSGPRVF. The CDR3 DNA reads as TGTGCCAGCACCTTTGGATCTGGGCCCAGGGTCTTC. The gene calls are TRBV7-9 and TRBJ2-1; D is perhaps TRBD1 (5 bases). This CDR3 has 12 residues. Germline-derived CDR1 and CDR2 are SEHNR and FQNEAQ (reference sequence). Full variable domain (missing parts from reference TRBV7-9 and TRBJ2-1): DTGVSQNPRHKITKRGQNVTFRCDPISEHNRLYWYRQTLGQGPEFLTYFQNEAQLEKSRLLSDRFSAERPKGSFSTLEIQRTEQGDSAMYLCASTFGSGPRVFGPGTRLTVL.

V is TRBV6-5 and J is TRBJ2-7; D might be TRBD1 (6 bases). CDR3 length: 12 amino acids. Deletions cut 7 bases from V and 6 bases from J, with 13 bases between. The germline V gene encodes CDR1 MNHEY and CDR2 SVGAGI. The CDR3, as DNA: TGTGCCAGCAATGCAGGGGACGTCGAGCAGTACTTC. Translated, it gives CASNAGDVEQYF.